This TCR beta chain appears in the sequencing data of a study of siplizumab effects on memory and regulatory T cells. Study findings and constraints: Naive T cells were seen as more diverse than memory cells and as major alloresponse contributors.

As concerns this clone: No antigen is known for it.

Germline CDR1 SEHNR, CDR2 FQNEAQ (reference sequence). V lost 1 base to trimming and J lost 4 bases, with 7 bases between them. This CDR3 is built from 13 residues. TCRdb's copy holds only in-frame clones and misses some; the assay was immunoSEQ multiplex PCR. This sample carries about 97,000 clones, more than 85% of them seen once, and the ten largest clones take around 1.1%. Sequencing input: CD4+ T cells sorted from blood. This clonotype was sampled from a human donor in good health. V usage is TRBV7-9 and J usage is TRBJ1-1, with D perhaps matching TRBD1 (5 bases). The CDR3 DNA reads as TGTGCCAGCAGCTTAGGAGGGGCCACTGAAGCTTTCTTT. It yields the protein CASSLGGATEAFF.